The 21 T cell receptor beta chains below come from one sample, sequenced in a study of CD8+ T cells in alopecia areata. TCR sequencing used cDNA made by reverse transcription of extracted RNA. Profiling relied on immunoSEQ multiplex PCR, and the TCRdb table lists in-frame clones only, not all of them. The table shows under 110,000 clones, with roughly three fifths occurring only once. Described treatment: oral pan-JAK inhibitor, 5-10 mg twice daily. The material sequenced was CD8+ T cells sorted from blood, taken at roughly week 55, from a patient treated with tofacitinib. These receptors all stem from a human donor with alopecia areata.

The CDR3 DNA sequence: TGTGCCAGCAGCTCTTATAATTCACCCCTCCACTTT. Its protein is CASSSYNSPLHF. V is TRBV5-6 and J is TRBJ1-6; D is unresolved. Germline V CDR1 and CDR2: SGHDT, YYEEEE. The CDR3 has 12 residues. V lost 3 bases, J lost 4 bases, and 2 bases lay in between.

This clone was seen a handful of times. The chain employs TRBV7-2 and TRBJ2-5; D is possibly TRBD2 (7 bases). This CDR3 comprises 16 residues. Germline assignment: CDR1 SGHTA and CDR2 FQGNSA. V was pared by 2 bases and J by 4 bases, with 17 bases between. This chain's CDR3 is CASSLYEGGPRETQYF. The CDR3, as DNA: TGTGCCAGCAGCTTATACGAGGGGGGGCCAAGAGAGACCCAGTACTTC.

This chain links TRBV29-1 with TRBJ1-1; D is possibly TRBD1 (5 bases). Trimming cost V 4 bases and J 4 bases, with 10 bases left between them. The germline CDR1 and CDR2 sequences are SQVTM and ANQGSEA. This CDR3 has 12 amino acids. As DNA, the CDR3 is TGCAGCGTTGTTAGGGACGGCACTGAAGCTTTCTTT. This codes for CSVVRDGTEAFF.

This clone has a handful of counts. The CDR3 DNA is TGTGCCTGGAGTCTGAGGTGGGCTGAAGCTTTCTTT. Translating gives CAWSLRWAEAFF. The chain has TRBV30 and TRBJ1-1, with D unresolved. Deletions cut 2 bases from V and 6 bases from J, with 10 bases between. The CDR3 has 12 amino acids. Germline V gene lookup returns CDR1 GTSNPN and CDR2 SVGIG (reference sequence).

The V call is TRBV15, the J call TRBJ1-2; 7 positions match TRBD1. Germline V gives CDR1 LNHNV, CDR2 YYDKDF (reference sequence). The V segment lost 3 bases and the J segment 4 bases; nucleotides outside the gene matches: 5. The CDR3 has 14 amino acids. The CDR3 protein is CATSSEGTVYGYTF. The CDR3 DNA reads as TGTGCCACCAGCAGCGAAGGGACAGTCTATGGCTACACCTTC.

This chain links TRBV7-8 with TRBJ2-2, with D unresolved. The CDR3 runs to 16 residues. In germline, CDR1 is SGHVS, CDR2 FQNEAQ. The V end was cut by 2 bases, the J end by 6 bases, with 16 bases between. The CDR3 protein is CASSLYAPSGSGELFF. CDR3 nucleotides: TGTGCCAGCAGCTTATATGCGCCGTCCGGGTCCGGGGAGCTGTTTTTT. The complete variable domain, with remaining parts taken from reference TRBV7-8 and TRBJ2-2, reads GAGVSQSPRYKVAKRGQDVALRCDPISGHVSLFWYQQALGQGPEFLTYFQNEAQLDKSGLPSDRFFAERPEGSVSTLKIQRTQQEDSAVYLCASSLYAPSGSGELFFGEGSRLTVL.

The chain links TRBV5-4 to TRBJ2-1, with 8 bases lining up with TRBD2. Germline assignment: CDR1 SGHNT and CDR2 YYREEE (reference sequence). This CDR3 has 15 residues. Losses at the gene ends were 4 bases for V and 4 bases for J; bases not matched to a gene: 7. The CDR3 coding sequence is TGTGCCAGCAGCATAACGGGGGGGCTGTACAATGAGCAGTTCTTC. The encoded protein is CASSITGGLYNEQFF.

This chain joins TRBV7-9 and TRBJ1-4, with D maybe TRBD1 (5 bases). The CDR3 extends over 14 amino acids. Germline V gene lookup returns CDR1 SEHNR and CDR2 FQNEAQ (reference sequence). V shed 7 bases and J shed 4 bases, with 13 bases lying between them. The chain's CDR3 is CASNPTEFNEKLFF. CDR3 sequence (DNA): TGTGCCAGCAACCCGACAGAGTTTAATGAAAAACTGTTTTTT.

The chain links TRBV2 to TRBJ2-1; no clear D gene. Trimming left V 4 bases short and J 7 bases short, with 8 bases between. Germline-derived CDR1 and CDR2 are SNHLY and FYNNEI. The CDR3 sequence is 12 residues long. The CDR3 loop is CASSVPDNEQFF. CDR3 bases: TGTGCCAGCAGTGTCCCCGATAATGAGCAGTTCTTC.

This chain joins TRBV27 and TRBJ1-5; no reliable D call. Germline V gives CDR1 MNHEY, CDR2 SMNVEV (reference sequence). V shed 3 bases and J shed 0 bases, with 9 bases lying between them. The CDR3 length is 15 residues. CDR3 nucleotides: TGTGCCAGCAGTTTGGGCCCATATAGCAATCAGCCCCAGCATTTT. It specifies CASSLGPYSNQPQHF.

This clone was found a few times. This may arise from a read error, as a much more abundant clone is one base away. The same CDR3 arises from other DNA sequences in this sample as well. The genes are TRBV11-2 and TRBJ1-5; no definite D call. V was clipped by 3 bases and J by 1 base, with 4 bases between them. CDR3 length: 13 amino acids. Germline V CDR1 and CDR2: SGHAT, FQNNGV. CDR3 DNA: TGTGCCAGCAGCTTGGGAAGCAATCAGCCCCAGCATTTT. Translation: CASSLGSNQPQHF.

The genes are TRBV25-1 and TRBJ2-3; D gene ambiguous. Per germline, CDR1 MGHDK and CDR2 SYGVNS. This CDR3 is built from 12 residues. Deletions cut 3 bases from V and 3 bases from J, with 4 bases between. The CDR3 nucleotides read TGTGCCAGCAGTGAGATTACAGATACGCAGTATTTT. It is translated as CASSEITDTQYF.

The genes are TRBV29-1 and TRBJ2-7; weak D call: TRBD2 (7 bases). CDR1 is SQVTM and CDR2 is ANQGSEA in the germline V gene. Trimming cost V 5 bases and J 3 bases, with 14 bases left between them. CDR3 length equals 13 residues. DNA of the CDR3: TGCAGCGTTTTGGGGGGGCCAGGCTACGAGCAGTACTTC. This translates into CSVLGGPGYEQYF.

The chain links TRBV30 to TRBJ1-4, with 11 bases fitting TRBD1. CDR1 and CDR2 from the germline V gene are GTSNPN and SVGIG (reference sequence). This CDR3 region has 15 residues. V was pared by 1 base and J by 7 bases, with 5 bases of the junction left unmatched. The CDR3 sequence: CAWSAGTGGTEKLFF. The CDR3 DNA reads TGTGCCTGGAGTGCGGGGACAGGGGGAACTGAAAAACTGTTTTTT.

V gene TRBV6-1 combines with J gene TRBJ2-7; D uncertain. V was clipped by 0 bases and J by 7 bases, with 16 bases between them. The germline CDR1 and CDR2 sequences are MNHNS and SASEGT. The CDR3 has 15 amino acids. The CDR3 coding sequence is TGTGCCAGCAGTGAAGCGTTGCCATCCCTCATGGAGCAGTACTTC. Amino acid sequence: CASSEALPSLMEQYF.

This clone occurred many times. The V gene is TRBV4-1, the J gene TRBJ2-5; 9 bases agree with TRBD2. V gave up 0 bases and J gave up 2 bases; unmatched junction bases: 13. Germline CDR1 is MGHRA and CDR2 is YSYEKL. The CDR3 is 19 amino acids. The CDR3 region is CASSQETSGRAMRQETQYF. The CDR3 DNA reads as TGCGCCAGCAGCCAAGAGACTAGCGGTCGCGCGATGCGTCAAGAGACCCAGTACTTC.

J is TRBJ2-5 and V is TRBV6-5; D may be TRBD2 (6 bases). From germline, CDR1 is MNHEY and CDR2 SVGAGI. V lost 6 bases to trimming and J lost 0 bases, with 11 bases between them. There are 14 residues in the CDR3. The CDR3: CASRLRGYQETQYF. The DNA for the CDR3 is TGTGCCAGCAGGCTGCGGGGCTACCAAGAGACCCAGTACTTC.

This clone was counted a few times. The chain combines TRBV4-1 with TRBJ1-6; maybe TRBD1 (5 bases). The CDR3 runs 12 residues. Deletions cut 1 base from V and 11 bases from J, with 6 bases between. CDR1 is MGHRA and CDR2 is YSYEKL in the germline V gene. The CDR3 DNA reads as TGCGCCAGCAGCCAAGGGGGGACACCCCTCCACTTT. Encoded protein: CASSQGGTPLHF.

This chain links TRBV5-6 with TRBJ1-6; D uncertain. V shed 0 bases and J shed 10 bases, with 5 bases lying between them. The CDR3 loop spans 12 amino acids. CDR1 SGHDT and CDR2 YYEEEE come from the germline V gene. The CDR3 loop reads CASSLGRSPLHF. The CDR3 bases are TGTGCCAGCAGCTTGGGGCGCTCACCCCTCCACTTT. The full variable domain, with the rest looked up from reference TRBV5-6 and TRBJ1-6, is DAGVTQSPTHLIKTRGQQVTLRCSPKSGHDTVSWYQQALGQGPQFIFQYYEEEERQRGNFPDRFSGHQFPNYSSELNVNALLLGDSALYLCASSLGRSPLHFGNGTRLTVT.

In its sample, this clone was seen a few times. The chain uses TRBV6-5 and TRBJ2-1; 11 bases line up with TRBD2. CDR1 MNHEY and CDR2 SVGAGI come from the germline V gene. With V trimmed by 5 bases and J by 4 bases, 4 bases remained unmatched. The CDR3 has 15 residues. In DNA, the CDR3 is TGTGCCAGCAGTCCAACTAGCGGGGGTTACAATGAGCAGTTCTTC. The encoded protein is CASSPTSGGYNEQFF.

This chain links TRBV30 with TRBJ1-6; TRBD1 is a possible D gene (6 bases). CDR1 and CDR2 from the germline V gene are GTSNPN and SVGIG (reference sequence). This CDR3 has 15 amino acids. V was shortened by 4 bases and J by 2 bases, with 12 bases between the two germline ends. The CDR3 region is CAWTTGKAYNSPLHF. Here the CDR3 DNA reads TGTGCCTGGACCACAGGGAAGGCCTATAATTCACCCCTCCACTTT.